This TCR beta chain was found in a study of radiotherapy plus CTLA-4 blockade in lung cancer. Turning to the study itself: Objective responses occurred in around 20% of patients; about 34% had disease control.

This table comes from immunoSEQ multiplex PCR, and its TCRdb copy is limited to in-frame clones, with some not included. Altogether around 56,000 clones are present, approximately 80% being singletons, with the ten largest covering approximately 17%. The input for sequencing was peripheral blood, taken from a patient treated with radiotherapy plus ipilimumab. The receptor was isolated from a human donor with non-small cell lung cancer who had a complete response to radiotherapy plus ipilimumab.

This CDR3 is CASSESSSYNEQFF. The CDR3, as DNA: TGTGCCAGCTCAGAATCGAGCTCCTACAATGAGCAGTTCTTC. V and J are TRBV18 and TRBJ2-1, with D uncertain. The CDR3 is made up of 14 amino acids. With 5 bases removed from V and 0 bases from J, the gap between germline ends came to 8 bases. CDR1 and CDR2 (germline): KGHSH, LQKENI.